Below, 19 T cell receptor beta chains from the same sample are listed, as sequenced in a study of blood T cell repertoires in COVID-19. Profiled with immunoSEQ multiplex PCR; TCRdb holds only in-frame clones, not every one. This repertoire shows about 36,000 clones, over 75% found once; its top ten account for about 35%. Sequencing was carried out using peripheral blood. The receptor set was obtained from a man aged 55 to 70 with acute or convalescent COVID-19.

This clone was seen a few times. CDR3 sequence (DNA): TGTGCCAGCAGTTTCCCGGGACTAGCGGGAGCGGGGGAGCAGTTCTTC. It specifies CASSFPGLAGAGEQFF. This rearrangement joins TRBV25-1 to TRBJ2-1; 14 bases map to TRBD2. Germline V gene data show CDR1 as MGHDK and CDR2 as SYGVNS. J gave up 10 bases and V 5 bases, and 10 bases lay outside the gene matches. The CDR3 runs 16 residues. The full variable domain, completed using reference TRBV25-1 and TRBJ2-1, is EADIYQTPRYLVIGTGKKITLECSQTMGHDKMYWYQQDPGMELHLIHYSYGVNSTEKGDLSSESTVSRIRTEHFPLTLESARPSHTSQYLCASSFPGLAGAGEQFFGPGTRLTVL.

The sample holds a few counts of this clone. The chain is built from TRBV28 and TRBJ1-1; 7 positions agree with TRBD1. The J segment lost 7 bases and the V segment lost 8 bases, leaving 10 bases of the junction unmatched. CDR3 length equals 13 residues. CDR1 and CDR2 (germline): MDHEN, SYDVKM. This chain's CDR3 is CASAMTGKLEAFF. DNA for the CDR3: TGTGCCAGCGCCATGACAGGGAAACTTGAAGCTTTCTTT.

This chain links TRBV2 with TRBJ2-7, with 8 bases fitting TRBD2. This CDR3 spans 14 amino acids. The junction had 5 bases not matched to a gene; V was cut back by 4 bases and J by 3 bases. The germline V gene encodes CDR1 SNHLY and CDR2 FYNNEI. CDR3 amino acids: CASSGREVDYEQYF. CDR3 DNA: TGTGCCAGCAGTGGGCGGGAGGTCGACTACGAGCAGTACTTC.

This chain's CDR3 is CSAHWTGSTQYF. The CDR3 DNA is TGCAGCGCCCACTGGACAGGGTCGACCCAGTACTTC. The rearrangement links TRBV29-1 to TRBJ2-5; 8 bases match TRBD1. Unmatched junction bases numbered 8, after V lost 7 bases and J lost 7 bases. The CDR3 loop spans 12 amino acids. Germline CDR1 reads SQVTM; CDR2 reads ANQGSEA.

V is TRBV13 and J is TRBJ1-5; D uncertain. The CDR3 totals 15 residues. From germline, CDR1 is PRHDT and CDR2 FYEKMQ (reference sequence). V gave up 1 base and J gave up 2 bases, with 9 bases separating them. As DNA, the CDR3 is TGTGCCAGCAGCTTAGCGGGAATGGGCAATCAGCCCCAGCATTTT. Encoded protein: CASSLAGMGNQPQHF.

This clone has just a few counts. The chain uses TRBV11-3 and TRBJ1-2; no firm D call. Germline values: CDR1 SGHNT, CDR2 YENEEA. The CDR3 sequence is 12 residues long. Trimming removed 3 bases from V and 8 bases from J, with 10 bases in between. For the CDR3, the DNA is TGTGCCAGCAGCTTGACCGGGGAAGGCTACACCTTC. This gives the protein CASSLTGEGYTF.

The J gene is TRBJ1-5, the V gene TRBV28, with TRBD1 matching 12 bases. CDR1 is MDHEN and CDR2 is SYDVKM in the germline V gene. V lost 6 bases and J lost 2; bases outside the gene matches: 11. This CDR3 is built from 18 residues. The chain's CDR3 is CASRLRGQGAVGNQPQHF. DNA for the CDR3: TGTGCCAGCAGGCTCCGGGGACAGGGGGCGGTCGGCAATCAGCCCCAGCATTTT.

The V gene is TRBV5-1, the J gene TRBJ2-1, with TRBD2 as a possible D gene (5 bases). Germline values: CDR1 SGHRS, CDR2 YFSETQ. The CDR3 is 13 residues long. Trimming took 2 bases from V and 7 from J, leaving 10 bases between them. CDR3 protein: CASSLRGQNEQFF. For the CDR3, the DNA is TGCGCCAGCAGCTTAAGAGGGCAGAATGAGCAGTTCTTC.

This clone was counted between two and nine times. The J gene is TRBJ2-5, the V gene TRBV5-6; 7 nucleotides align to TRBD1. The germline CDR1 and CDR2 sequences are SGHDT and YYEEEE. The V gene end was trimmed by 2 bases and the J gene end by 5 bases; junction bases not matched to a gene: 6. The CDR3 runs to 14 residues. The CDR3 is CASSLVTGSETQYF. The CDR3 DNA sequence: TGTGCCAGCAGCTTAGTGACAGGGAGTGAGACCCAGTACTTC. Complete variable domain (other parts from reference TRBV5-6 and TRBJ2-5): DAGVTQSPTHLIKTRGQQVTLRCSPKSGHDTVSWYQQALGQGPQFIFQYYEEEERQRGNFPDRFSGHQFPNYSSELNVNALLLGDSALYLCASSLVTGSETQYFGPGTRLLVL.

This chain connects TRBV10-3 to TRBJ1-1, with TRBD1 matching over 9 bases. Germline V CDR1 and CDR2: ENHRY, SYGVKD. The V gene end was trimmed by 10 bases and the J gene end by 3 bases; junction bases not matched to a gene: 9. The CDR3 is 14 residues long. CDR3 residues: CATTPGQGYTEAFF. The CDR3 region has the DNA TGTGCCACTACTCCGGGACAGGGATACACTGAAGCTTTCTTT.

The rearrangement links TRBV11-3 to TRBJ2-2; D is possibly TRBD1 (5 bases). The CDR3 has 17 residues. The germline CDR1 and CDR2 sequences are SGHNT and YENEEA. Deletions cut 0 bases from V and 7 bases from J, with 18 bases between. The CDR3 is CASSLEGMGRKVGELFF. The CDR3 DNA sequence: TGTGCCAGCAGCTTAGAGGGCATGGGGCGAAAAGTCGGGGAGCTGTTTTTT.

This clone has only one observation. The V gene is TRBV6-1, the J gene TRBJ2-7; 9 nucleotides match TRBD2. This CDR3 spans 15 amino acids. Unmatched junction bases numbered 4, after V lost 0 bases and J lost 4 bases. Germline V gene data show CDR1 as MNHNS and CDR2 as SASEGT. The CDR3 protein is CASSEALAGIYEQYF. CDR3 nucleotides: TGTGCCAGCAGTGAAGCTCTAGCGGGAATTTACGAGCAGTACTTC.

This chain links TRBV5-4 with TRBJ2-5; 8 positions agree with TRBD1. Germline loops: CDR1 SGHNT, CDR2 YYREEE (reference sequence). The trim removed 1 base at V and 5 bases at J, leaving 7 bases unmatched. The CDR3 is 15 amino acids. DNA for the CDR3: TGTGCCAGCAGCTTGAGGACAGGGATGGGGGAGACCCAGTACTTC. This gives the protein CASSLRTGMGETQYF.

The chain recombines TRBV11-2 with TRBJ2-2; 13 bases are shared with TRBD2. The V and J ends lost 5 bases and 5 bases, in that order; junction bases with no gene match: 8. Germline CDR1 is SGHAT and CDR2 is FQNNGV. CDR3 length: 17 residues. Here the CDR3 reads CASSQTSGRAGTGELFF. CDR3 in DNA: TGTGCCAGCAGCCAAACTAGCGGGAGGGCCGGGACCGGGGAGCTGTTTTTT.

The V and J genes are TRBV7-8 and TRBJ1-2; D is perhaps TRBD1 (5 bases). Germline loops: CDR1 SGHVS, CDR2 FQNEAQ. The CDR3 totals 14 residues. V was pared by 1 base and J by 5 bases, with 11 bases between. The CDR3 coding sequence is TGTGCCAGCAGCTTAGTTTCGGCAGGGTATGGCTACACCTTC. It specifies CASSLVSAGYGYTF.

The V gene is TRBV6-1, the J gene TRBJ1-2; maybe TRBD1 (6 bases). V dropped 3 bases and J dropped 8 bases, with 13 bases sitting between them. Germline CDR1 is MNHNS and CDR2 is SASEGT. There are 13 residues in the CDR3. The DNA of the CDR3 is TGTGCCAGCAGTGAGGTCAGGGGCGAAGGCTACACCTTC. Amino acids: CASSEVRGEGYTF.

This chain uses TRBV30 with TRBJ2-1; 9 bases are a match to TRBD1. The CDR3 loop spans 17 amino acids. V trimming: 7 bases; J trimming: 0 bases; junction bases outside the gene matches: 13. The germline V gene has CDR1 GTSNPN and CDR2 SVGIG (reference sequence). The CDR3: CALVRDRVTDSYNEQFF. The CDR3 region has the DNA TGTGCCTTGGTCCGGGACAGGGTGACGGACTCCTACAATGAGCAGTTCTTC.

Only one count was recorded for this clone. The chain couples TRBV27 to TRBJ2-1, with 9 bases lining up with TRBD1. The V segment lost 7 bases and the J segment 6 bases; nucleotides outside the gene matches: 10. The CDR3 covers 15 residues. CDR1 MNHEY and CDR2 SMNVEV come from the germline V gene (reference sequence). The DNA of the CDR3 is TGTGCCAGCACACACAGGGGGCTCTTCCGCAATGAGCAGTTCTTC. Translating it yields CASTHRGLFRNEQFF.

The V call is TRBV19, the J call TRBJ2-1; the match to TRBD2 covers 13 bases. The V gene end was trimmed by 3 bases and the J gene end by 6 bases; junction bases not matched to a gene: 11. The CDR3 runs 18 residues. Germline CDR1 is LNHDA and CDR2 is SQIVND (reference sequence). The CDR3 sequence: CASSMLGGLAGATNEQFF. The CDR3 nucleotides are TGTGCCAGTAGTATGTTGGGAGGACTAGCGGGAGCCACCAATGAGCAGTTCTTC.